The 3 T cell receptor beta chains listed next were all sequenced from one sample in a study of blood T cell repertoires in COVID-19 (TCRdb year 2020). The library was obtained by the immunoSEQ multiplex PCR assay. TCRdb limited this immuneACCESS table to in-frame rearrangements with V and J called. A share of clones is missing; checked studies link under half to unresolved V genes, and the rest is unexplained. This sample is represented by 200,000 to 250,000 clones; around 84% of them were singletons. Of the sample, around 5.5% is held by the ten largest clones. Input material: peripheral blood. All receptors derive from a woman between 55 and 75 years old who had recovered from COVID-19.

The chain carries TRBV6-5 and TRBJ1-4, with D hard to call. Germline V gene sequence: CDR1 MNHEY, CDR2 SVGAGI. The V gene lost 8 bases and the J gene lost 1 base, with 11 bases spanning the gap. The CDR3 totals 14 residues. DNA of the CDR3: TGTGCCAGCTCCCTAGAGGGAACTAATGAAAAACTGTTTTTT. It yields the protein CASSLEGTNEKLFF.

V is TRBV5-6 and J is TRBJ2-7; 15 bases agree with TRBD2. The germline V gene has CDR1 SGHDT and CDR2 YYEEEE. This CDR3 is built from 18 residues. V lost 4 bases to trimming and J lost 0 bases; unmatched junction nucleotides: 8. The chain's CDR3 is CASSAGLAGGPSSYEQYF. The CDR3 DNA sequence: TGTGCCAGCAGCGCCGGACTAGCGGGGGGGCCCAGCTCCTACGAGCAGTACTTC. Full variable domain (outside the CDR3, taken from reference TRBV5-6 and TRBJ2-7): DAGVTQSPTHLIKTRGQQVTLRCSPKSGHDTVSWYQQALGQGPQFIFQYYEEEERQRGNFPDRFSGHQFPNYSSELNVNALLLGDSALYLCASSAGLAGGPSSYEQYFGPGTRLTVT.

The chain is built from TRBV30 and TRBJ1-4; TRBD1 aligns across 11 bases. Germline V gene data show CDR1 as GTSNPN and CDR2 as SVGIG (reference sequence). Losses at the gene ends were 3 bases for V and 8 bases for J; bases not matched to a gene: 8. This CDR3 is built from 15 residues. The CDR3, as DNA: TGTGCCTGGAGCCGGGGGACAGGGGGAGGGGAAAAACTGTTTTTT. Protein product: CAWSRGTGGGEKLFF.